This T cell receptor beta chain was found in a study of T cell responses to AZD1222 COVID-19 vaccine. General study findings and limits: With dominance at 160-218 and 743-854, vaccine-associated CD4 TCRs spanned spike. Clonal diversity was possibly underestimated, and white British individuals and females predominated among donors.

Regarding this clone: Its target is unknown.

Germline V gene sequence: CDR1 MGHDK, CDR2 SYGVNS. The CDR3 is 14 amino acids. Trimming removed 11 bases at V and 5 bases at J, with 21 bases between. Here immunoSEQ multiplex PCR was the method, and the copy in TCRdb shows in-frame clones only, minus some. The sample includes 86,000 or so clones, around nine tenths seen only once; the top ten take roughly 2.3%. The V gene is TRBV25-1, the J gene TRBJ1-1; no reliable D call. Sequencing used peripheral blood, obtained on day 0 of AZD1222 vaccination. The clonotype was recovered from an adult in good health. The CDR3: CALSRPGWRTEAFF. The DNA for the CDR3 is TGTGCCCTTAGTCGTCCGGGGTGGAGGACTGAAGCTTTCTTT.